Listed here are 3 T cell receptor beta chains from one sample, sequenced in a study of T cell repertoires in cytomegalovirus infection. TCRdb called the reads again in MiXCR, with one record for every CDR3 protein. The sample includes roughly 990,000 distinct CDR3 sequences, less than 35% of them seen just once. Which antigens these TCRs recognize remains unknown. The material was cultured CD8+ T cells from PBMCs, obtained from culture after CMV antigen stimulation. The receptors come from a human donor in good health (CMV status not recorded). Some clones in this sample may be carry-over from other donors' samples.

The table lists this clonotype with many counts. The CDR3 coding sequence is TGCGCCAGCAGCCAAGATACGAGGACAGGGGTCTACGAGCAGTACTTC. Its translation: CASSQDTRTGVYEQYF. The chain employs TRBV4-1 and TRBJ2-7, with 9 bases that match TRBD1. The germline V gene has CDR1 MGHRA and CDR2 YSYEKL. The J segment lost 3 bases and the V segment lost 0 bases, leaving 6 bases of the junction unmatched. The CDR3 runs to 16 residues.

The rearrangement joins TRBV6-5 to TRBJ1-1; D possibly corresponds to TRBD1 (6 bases). This CDR3 has 15 residues. Germline V gene lookup returns CDR1 MNHEY and CDR2 SVGAGI. Trimming pared 1 base from V and 5 bases from J, leaving 14 bases between. CDR3 region: CASSYLQGRRTEAFF. The CDR3 region has the DNA TGTGCCAGCAGTTACTTGCAGGGGCGACGGACTGAAGCTTTCTTT.

The chain combines TRBV24-1 with TRBJ2-3, with D tentatively TRBD1 or TRBD2 (5 bases each). Trimming removed 4 bases from V and 8 bases from J, with 18 bases in between. The CDR3 is made up of 15 amino acids. Germline assignment: CDR1 KGHDR and CDR2 SFDVKD. DNA of the CDR3: TGTGCCACCAGTGAGTCCGGGACCCCTTCCGGTACGCAGTATTTT. Encoded protein: CATSESGTPSGTQYF.